This TCR beta chain was identified in a study of T cell responses to AZD1222 COVID-19 vaccine. The study's findings and limits: Spike-specific TCR breadth and depth both grew after two AZD1222 doses. Distributed over spike, vaccine-associated CD4 TCRs predominated at 160-218 and 743-854.

Profiling relied on immunoSEQ multiplex PCR, and the TCRdb table lists in-frame clones only, not all of them. Of under 200,000 clones listed, 90% to 95% are singletons. This clone was recorded only once. Its antigen is unidentified. Sequencing was performed on peripheral blood, taken 28 days after the second dose of the MenACWY control vaccine. The source is an adult who received the MenACWY meningococcal vaccine as a control.

As DNA, the CDR3 is TGTGCTAGTGGCCCCCACAGCGGGAAAACTGAAGCTTTCTTT. Translated, it gives CASGPHSGKTEAFF. The rearrangement links TRBV12-5 to TRBJ1-1; no definite D call. Trimming pared 6 bases from V and 5 bases from J, leaving 16 bases between. CDR3 length: 14 amino acids. Germline CDR1 reads LGHNT; CDR2 reads FRNRAP.